The 10 T cell receptor beta chains below all came from one sample that was sequenced in a study of T cell changes during pregnancy in multiple sclerosis. Here immunoSEQ multiplex PCR was the method, and the copy in TCRdb shows in-frame clones only, minus some. The sample lists nearly 70,000 clones, around 92% occurring once. Sequencing used peripheral blood, obtained in the second trimester of pregnancy. Receptors were obtained from a female donor in good health, enrolled as a control in a pregnancy study.

The genes are TRBV11-3 and TRBJ2-1; 7 positions match TRBD2. This CDR3 spans 15 amino acids. Germline V gene sequence: CDR1 SGHNT, CDR2 YENEEA. The V and J ends lost 1 base and 3 bases, in that order; junction bases with no gene match: 3. CDR3 region: CASSLGGGNYNEQFF. The CDR3 region has the DNA TGTGCCAGCAGCTTAGGGGGAGGGAACTACAATGAGCAGTTCTTC.

This chain uses TRBV19 with TRBJ1-1; D not certain. The CDR3 is made up of 11 amino acids. Germline V gene data show CDR1 as LNHDA and CDR2 as SQIVND (reference sequence). V shed 0 bases and J shed 7 bases, with 3 bases lying between them. CDR3 region: CASSIDSEAFF. CDR3 DNA: TGTGCCAGTAGTATAGACAGTGAAGCTTTCTTT.

This chain links TRBV19 with TRBJ2-1, with a weak D call TRBD2 (7 bases). Looked up from germline, CDR1 is LNHDA and CDR2 is SQIVND (reference sequence). CDR3 length equals 16 residues. V was cut by 5 bases and J by 6 bases, with 20 bases left in between. The CDR3 loop is CASSGGPVSSGNEQFF. The DNA for the CDR3 is TGTGCCAGTAGTGGGGGGCCCGTCTCTAGCGGCAATGAGCAGTTCTTC.

This clone occurred a few times. CDR3 nucleotides: TGTGCCAGCGAGTCTGGGCCAGGTTCCTACGAGCAGTACTTC. It specifies CASESGPGSYEQYF. The J gene is TRBJ2-7, the V gene TRBV2; D unresolved. The CDR3 has 14 residues. The germline V gene encodes CDR1 SNHLY and CDR2 FYNNEI. V lost 8 bases to trimming and J lost 1 base, with 15 bases between them.

The chain has TRBV6-4 and TRBJ2-1; 10 bases are shared with TRBD2. Per the germline V gene, CDR1 is MRHNA and CDR2 is SNTAGT. This CDR3 comprises 19 residues. After removal of 3 bases from V and 0 bases from J, the junction contained 11 bases not matched to a gene. CDR3 DNA: TGTGCCAGCAGTGATCTCCGACTAGCGGGTGGGAGCTCCTACAATGAGCAGTTCTTC. It translates to CASSDLRLAGGSSYNEQFF.

The V gene is TRBV28, the J gene TRBJ1-5, with TRBD1 identical over 8 bases. The CDR3 length is 14 residues. From germline, CDR1 is MDHEN and CDR2 SYDVKM. After removal of 1 base from V and 5 bases from J, the junction contained 1 base not matched to a gene. The CDR3 protein is CASSLSGGYQPQHF. In nucleotides, the CDR3 is TGTGCCAGCAGTTTATCAGGGGGCTATCAGCCCCAGCATTTT.

The genes are TRBV4-1 and TRBJ1-5; TRBD1 matches at 7 bases. Germline-derived CDR1 and CDR2 are MGHRA and YSYEKL. The CDR3 covers 15 residues. J was trimmed by 4 bases and V by 2 bases; bases with no gene match: 5. DNA for the CDR3: TGCGCCAGCAGCCAAACGACAGGGCTAAATCAGCCCCAGCATTTT. Amino acids: CASSQTTGLNQPQHF.

This chain connects TRBV7-2 to TRBJ2-5; 7 bases are shared with TRBD1. The trim removed 3 bases at V and 5 bases at J, leaving 6 bases unmatched. The germline V gene has CDR1 SGHTA and CDR2 FQGNSA. This CDR3 has 14 residues. The CDR3 is CASSFRTGTETQYF. CDR3 DNA sequence: TGTGCCAGCAGCTTCCGGACAGGAACCGAGACCCAGTACTTC.

The chain couples TRBV7-8 to TRBJ2-3; the D gene is possibly TRBD1 (6 bases). The germline gives CDR1 SGHVS, CDR2 FQNEAQ. V lost 1 base and J 5 bases, leaving 16 bases between the germline ends. The CDR3 is made up of 16 amino acids. CDR3 nucleotides: TGTGCCAGCAGCTTAGTAGGGACAAACCTGGGAGATACGCAGTATTTT. Its translation is CASSLVGTNLGDTQYF.

The chain has TRBV7-8 and TRBJ1-2; 10 nucleotides line up with TRBD1. This CDR3 region has 15 residues. V lost 3 bases to trimming and J lost 3 bases; unmatched junction nucleotides: 4. Germline CDR1 reads SGHVS; CDR2 reads FQNEAQ. CDR3 protein: CASSLDGQGDYGYTF. DNA of the CDR3: TGTGCCAGCAGCTTGGACGGACAGGGGGACTATGGCTACACCTTC.